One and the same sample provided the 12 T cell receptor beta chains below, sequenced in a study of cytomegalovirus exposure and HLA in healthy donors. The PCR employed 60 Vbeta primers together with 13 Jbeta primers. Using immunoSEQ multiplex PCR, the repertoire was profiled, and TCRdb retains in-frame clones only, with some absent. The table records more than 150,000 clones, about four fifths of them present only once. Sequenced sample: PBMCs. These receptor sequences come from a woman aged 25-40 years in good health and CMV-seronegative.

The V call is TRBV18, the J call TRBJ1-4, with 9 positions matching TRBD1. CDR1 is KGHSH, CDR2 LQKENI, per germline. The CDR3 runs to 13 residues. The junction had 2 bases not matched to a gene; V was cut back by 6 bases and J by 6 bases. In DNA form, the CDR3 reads TGTGCCAGCTCGGGACAGGGTTATGAAAAACTGTTTTTT. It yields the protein CASSGQGYEKLFF.

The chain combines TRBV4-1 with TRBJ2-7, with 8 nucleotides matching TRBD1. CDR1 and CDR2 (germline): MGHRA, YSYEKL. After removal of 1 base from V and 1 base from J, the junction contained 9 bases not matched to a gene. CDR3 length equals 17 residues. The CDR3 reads CASSQVVDREGSYEQYF. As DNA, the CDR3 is TGCGCCAGCAGCCAAGTAGTGGACAGGGAAGGTTCCTACGAGCAGTACTTC.

This CDR3 reads CASSWGQSYEQYF. CDR3 DNA sequence: TGTGCCAGTAGCTGGGGACAGTCCTACGAGCAGTACTTC. V usage is TRBV19 and J usage is TRBJ2-7; 7 bases are a match to TRBD1. The V gene's germline CDR1 is LNHDA and CDR2 SQIVND (reference sequence). The CDR3 totals 13 residues. V shed 6 bases and J 1 base; nucleotides not matched to a gene: 3.

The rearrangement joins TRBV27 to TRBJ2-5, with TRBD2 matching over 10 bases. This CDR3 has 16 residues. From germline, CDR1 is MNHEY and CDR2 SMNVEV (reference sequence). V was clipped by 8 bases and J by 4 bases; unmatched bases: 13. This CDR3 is CASRARGAGGRETQYF. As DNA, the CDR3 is TGTGCCAGCCGAGCTCGGGGAGCGGGGGGGCGAGAGACCCAGTACTTC.

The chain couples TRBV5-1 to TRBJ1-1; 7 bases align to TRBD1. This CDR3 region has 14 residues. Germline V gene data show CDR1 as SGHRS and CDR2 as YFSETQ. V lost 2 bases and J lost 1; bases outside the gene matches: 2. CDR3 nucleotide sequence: TGCGCCAGCAGCTTACAGGGGCAGAACACTGAAGCTTTCTTT. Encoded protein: CASSLQGQNTEAFF.

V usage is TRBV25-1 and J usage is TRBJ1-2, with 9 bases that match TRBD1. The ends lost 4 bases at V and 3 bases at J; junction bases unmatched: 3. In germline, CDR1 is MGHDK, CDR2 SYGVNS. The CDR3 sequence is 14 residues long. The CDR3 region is CASSVGQGHYGYTF. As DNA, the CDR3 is TGTGCCAGCAGTGTGGGACAGGGCCACTATGGCTACACCTTC.

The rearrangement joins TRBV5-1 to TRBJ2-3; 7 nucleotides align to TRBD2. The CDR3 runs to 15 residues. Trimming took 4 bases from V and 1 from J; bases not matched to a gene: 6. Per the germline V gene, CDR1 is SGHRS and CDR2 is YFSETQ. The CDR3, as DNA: TGCGCCAGCAGCGCGGTAGGGAGGGGCACAGATACGCAGTATTTT. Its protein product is CASSAVGRGTDTQYF.

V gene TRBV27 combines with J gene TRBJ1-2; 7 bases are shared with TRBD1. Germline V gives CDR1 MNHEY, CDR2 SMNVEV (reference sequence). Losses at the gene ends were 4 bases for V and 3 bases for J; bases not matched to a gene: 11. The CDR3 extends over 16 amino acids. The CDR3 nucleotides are TGTGCCAGCAGTTCCTCTCAGGGGGGTTTGGACTATGGCTACACCTTC. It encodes CASSSSQGGLDYGYTF.

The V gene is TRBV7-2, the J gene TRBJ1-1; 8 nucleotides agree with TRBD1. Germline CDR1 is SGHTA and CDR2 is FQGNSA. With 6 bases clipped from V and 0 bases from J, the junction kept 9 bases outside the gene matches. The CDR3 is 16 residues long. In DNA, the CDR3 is TGTGCCAGCAGAGGCGGCAGGGGGCAGATGAACACTGAAGCTTTCTTT. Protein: CASRGGRGQMNTEAFF.

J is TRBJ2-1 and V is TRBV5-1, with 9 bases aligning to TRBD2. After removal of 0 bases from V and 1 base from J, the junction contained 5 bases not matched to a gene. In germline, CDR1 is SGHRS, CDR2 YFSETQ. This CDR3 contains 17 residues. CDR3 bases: TGCGCCAGCAGCTTGGGCTTTAGCGGGGGATCCTACAATGAGCAGTTCTTC. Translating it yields CASSLGFSGGSYNEQFF.

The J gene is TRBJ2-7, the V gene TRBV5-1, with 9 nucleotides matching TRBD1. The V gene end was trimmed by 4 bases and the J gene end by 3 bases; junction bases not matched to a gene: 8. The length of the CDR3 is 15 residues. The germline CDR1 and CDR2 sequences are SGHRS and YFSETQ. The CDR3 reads CASSPQTGGVYEQYF. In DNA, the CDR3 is TGCGCCAGCAGCCCTCAGACAGGGGGTGTCTACGAGCAGTACTTC.

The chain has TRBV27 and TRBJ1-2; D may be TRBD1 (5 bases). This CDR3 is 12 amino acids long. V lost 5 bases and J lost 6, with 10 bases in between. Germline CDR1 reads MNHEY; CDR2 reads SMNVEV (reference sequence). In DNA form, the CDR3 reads TGTGCCAGCAGTACGGCGGGGGATGGCTACACCTTC. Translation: CASSTAGDGYTF.